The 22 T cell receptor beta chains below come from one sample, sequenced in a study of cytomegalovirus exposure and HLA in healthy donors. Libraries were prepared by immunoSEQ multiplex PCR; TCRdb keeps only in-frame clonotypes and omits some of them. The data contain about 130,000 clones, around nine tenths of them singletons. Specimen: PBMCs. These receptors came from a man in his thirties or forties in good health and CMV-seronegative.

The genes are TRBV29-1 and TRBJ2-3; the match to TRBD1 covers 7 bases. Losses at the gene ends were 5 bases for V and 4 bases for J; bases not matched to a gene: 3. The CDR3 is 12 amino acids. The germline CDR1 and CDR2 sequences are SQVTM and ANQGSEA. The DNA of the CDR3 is TGCAGCGTTACGACAGGGTCAGATACGCAGTATTTT. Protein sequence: CSVTTGSDTQYF.

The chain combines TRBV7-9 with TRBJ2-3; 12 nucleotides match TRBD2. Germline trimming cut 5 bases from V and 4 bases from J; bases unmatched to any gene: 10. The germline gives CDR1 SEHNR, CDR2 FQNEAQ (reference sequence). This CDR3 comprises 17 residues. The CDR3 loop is CASSLLWTSGIADTQYF. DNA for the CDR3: TGTGCCAGCAGCCTACTGTGGACTAGCGGGATTGCAGATACGCAGTATTTT. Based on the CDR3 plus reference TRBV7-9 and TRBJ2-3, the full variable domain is DTGVSQNPRHKITKRGQNVTFRCDPISEHNRLYWYRQTLGQGPEFLTYFQNEAQLEKSRLLSDRFSAERPKGSFSTLEIQRTEQGDSAMYLCASSLLWTSGIADTQYFGPGTRLTVL.

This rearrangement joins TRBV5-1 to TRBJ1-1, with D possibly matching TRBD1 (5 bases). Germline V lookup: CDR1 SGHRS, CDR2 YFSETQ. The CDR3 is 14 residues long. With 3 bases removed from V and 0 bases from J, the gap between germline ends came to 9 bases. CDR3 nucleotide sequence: TGCGCCAGCAGCTCAGGACACTTGAACACTGAAGCTTTCTTT. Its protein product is CASSSGHLNTEAFF.

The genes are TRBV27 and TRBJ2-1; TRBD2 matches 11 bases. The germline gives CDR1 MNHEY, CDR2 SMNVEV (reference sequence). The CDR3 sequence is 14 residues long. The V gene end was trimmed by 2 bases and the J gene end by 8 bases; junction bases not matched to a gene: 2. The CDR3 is CASSLTSGSYEQFF. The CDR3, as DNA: TGTGCCAGCAGTTTAACTAGCGGGAGCTATGAGCAGTTCTTC.

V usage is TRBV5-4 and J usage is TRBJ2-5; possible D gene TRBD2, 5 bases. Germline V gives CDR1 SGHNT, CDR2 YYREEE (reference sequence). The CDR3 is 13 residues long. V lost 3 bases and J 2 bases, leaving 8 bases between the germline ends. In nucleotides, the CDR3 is TGTGCCAGCAGCTCCGGGGTGCAAGAGACCCAGTACTTC. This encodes CASSSGVQETQYF.

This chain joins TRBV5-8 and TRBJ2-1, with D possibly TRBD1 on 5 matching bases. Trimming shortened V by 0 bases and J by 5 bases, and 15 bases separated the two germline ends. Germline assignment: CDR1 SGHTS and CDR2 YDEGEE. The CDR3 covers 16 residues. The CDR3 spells CASSLGPGARNNEQFF. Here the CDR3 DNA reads TGTGCCAGCAGCTTGGGGCCTGGGGCGCGGAACAATGAGCAGTTCTTC.

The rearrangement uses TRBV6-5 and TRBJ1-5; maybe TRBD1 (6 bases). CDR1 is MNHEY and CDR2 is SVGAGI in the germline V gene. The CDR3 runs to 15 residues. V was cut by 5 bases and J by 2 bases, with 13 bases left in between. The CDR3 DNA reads TGTGCCAGCAGTCTCTCAGGGGTGGGCAATCAGCCCCAGCATTTT. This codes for CASSLSGVGNQPQHF.

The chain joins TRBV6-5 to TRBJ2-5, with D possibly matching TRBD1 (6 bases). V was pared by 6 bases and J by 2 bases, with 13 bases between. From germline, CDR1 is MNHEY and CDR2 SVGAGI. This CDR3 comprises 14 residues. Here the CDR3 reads CASSGTPPQETQYF. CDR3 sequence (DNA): TGTGCCAGCAGCGGGACACCACCGCAAGAGACCCAGTACTTC.

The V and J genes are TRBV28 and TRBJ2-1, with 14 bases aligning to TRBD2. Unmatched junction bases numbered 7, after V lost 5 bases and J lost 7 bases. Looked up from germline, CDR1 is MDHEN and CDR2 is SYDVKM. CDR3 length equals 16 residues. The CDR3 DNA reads TGTGCCAGCAGTGTGGGGACTAGCGGGAGTCTGAATGAGCAGTTCTTC. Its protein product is CASSVGTSGSLNEQFF.

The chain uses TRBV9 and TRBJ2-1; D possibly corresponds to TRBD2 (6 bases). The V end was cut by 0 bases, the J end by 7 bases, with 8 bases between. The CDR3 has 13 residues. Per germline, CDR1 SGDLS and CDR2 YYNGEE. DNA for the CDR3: TGTGCCAGCAGCGTAGATGGGGGGAATGAGCAGTTCTTC. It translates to CASSVDGGNEQFF.

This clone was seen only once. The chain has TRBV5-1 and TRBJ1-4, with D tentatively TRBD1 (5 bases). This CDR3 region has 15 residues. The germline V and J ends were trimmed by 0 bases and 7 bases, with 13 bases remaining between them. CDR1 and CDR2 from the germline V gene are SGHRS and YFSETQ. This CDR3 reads CASSLAGTGGEKLFF. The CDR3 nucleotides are TGCGCCAGCAGCTTGGCCGGGACTGGAGGTGAAAAACTGTTTTTT. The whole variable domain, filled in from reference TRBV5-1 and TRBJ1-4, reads KAGVTQTPRYLIKTRGQQVTLSCSPISGHRSVSWYQQTPGQGLQFLFEYFSETQRNKGNFPGRFSGRQFSNSRSEMNVSTLELGDSALYLCASSLAGTGGEKLFFGSGTQLSVL.

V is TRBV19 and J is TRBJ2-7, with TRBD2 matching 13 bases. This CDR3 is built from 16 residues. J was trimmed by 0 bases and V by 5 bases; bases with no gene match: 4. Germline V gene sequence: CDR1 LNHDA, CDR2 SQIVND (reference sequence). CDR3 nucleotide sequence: TGTGCCAGTAGTGGACTAGCGGGGGCGATCTCCTACGAGCAGTACTTC. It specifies CASSGLAGAISYEQYF.

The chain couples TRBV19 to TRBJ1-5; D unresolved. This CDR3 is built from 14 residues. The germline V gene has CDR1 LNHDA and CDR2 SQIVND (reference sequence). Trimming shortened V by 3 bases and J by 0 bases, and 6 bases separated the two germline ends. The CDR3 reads CASSIQNSNQPQHF. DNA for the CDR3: TGTGCCAGTAGTATCCAGAATAGCAATCAGCCCCAGCATTTT.

The CDR3 nucleotides are TGTGCCAGTAGTATATCCGGACAGATAACTTATGGCTACACCTTC. This encodes CASSISGQITYGYTF. The chain joins TRBV19 to TRBJ1-2, with D tentatively TRBD1 (6 bases). This CDR3 spans 15 amino acids. Germline assignment: CDR1 LNHDA and CDR2 SQIVND (reference sequence). Trimming took off 2 bases at V and 5 bases at J, with 15 bases between the two ends.

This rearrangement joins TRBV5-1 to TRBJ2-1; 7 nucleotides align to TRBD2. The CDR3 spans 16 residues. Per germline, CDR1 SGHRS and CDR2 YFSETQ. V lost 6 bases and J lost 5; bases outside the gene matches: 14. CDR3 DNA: TGCGCCAGCATTATGGGGTTCGGGAGGTCCAACAATGAGCAGTTCTTC. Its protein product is CASIMGFGRSNNEQFF.

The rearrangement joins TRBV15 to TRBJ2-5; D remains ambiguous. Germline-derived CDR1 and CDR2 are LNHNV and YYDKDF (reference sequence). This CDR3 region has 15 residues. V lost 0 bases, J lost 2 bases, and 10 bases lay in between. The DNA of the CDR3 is TGTGCCACCAGCAGAGATGCGGCTAAACAAGAGACCCAGTACTTC. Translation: CATSRDAAKQETQYF.

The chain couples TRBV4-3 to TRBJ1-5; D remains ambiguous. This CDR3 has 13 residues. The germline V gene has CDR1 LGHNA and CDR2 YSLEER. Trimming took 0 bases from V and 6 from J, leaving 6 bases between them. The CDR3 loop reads CASSQDLSQPQHF. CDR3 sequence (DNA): TGCGCCAGCAGCCAAGATCTAAGTCAGCCCCAGCATTTT.

CDR3: CASSLRVGTEAFF. The CDR3 nucleotides read TGTGCCAGCAGTTTGAGGGTTGGAACTGAAGCTTTCTTT. The rearrangement uses TRBV27 and TRBJ1-1; D uncertain. V gave up 3 bases and J gave up 5 bases, with 10 bases separating them. This CDR3 region has 13 residues. In germline, CDR1 is MNHEY, CDR2 SMNVEV (reference sequence).

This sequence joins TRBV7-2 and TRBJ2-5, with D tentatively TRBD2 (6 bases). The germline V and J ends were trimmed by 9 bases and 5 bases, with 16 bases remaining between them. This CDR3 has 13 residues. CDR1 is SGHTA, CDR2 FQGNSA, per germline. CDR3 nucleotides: TGTGCCAGTGCGCGGGGAGAGATGGAGACCCAGTACTTC. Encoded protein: CASARGEMETQYF.

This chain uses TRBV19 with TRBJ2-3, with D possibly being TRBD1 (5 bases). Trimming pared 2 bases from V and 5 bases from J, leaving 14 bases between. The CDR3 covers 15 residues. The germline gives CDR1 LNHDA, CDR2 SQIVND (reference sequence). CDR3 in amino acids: CASSILSSRGDTQYF. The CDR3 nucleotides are TGTGCCAGTAGTATACTCAGTTCTAGGGGAGATACGCAGTATTTT.

The CDR3 region is CASYRVEATNEKLFF. The DNA of the CDR3 is TGTGCCAGTTACAGGGTGGAGGCAACTAATGAAAAACTGTTTTTT. This chain connects TRBV7-9 to TRBJ1-4; D is possibly TRBD1 (6 bases). The CDR3 spans 15 residues. V shed 9 bases and J shed 0 bases, with 14 bases lying between them. The V gene's germline CDR1 is SEHNR and CDR2 FQNEAQ (reference sequence).

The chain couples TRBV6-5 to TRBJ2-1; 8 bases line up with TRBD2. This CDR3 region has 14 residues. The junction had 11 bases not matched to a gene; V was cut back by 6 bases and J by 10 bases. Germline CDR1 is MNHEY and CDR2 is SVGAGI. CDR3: CASRQAGVGVEQFF. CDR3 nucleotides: TGTGCCAGCAGGCAAGCGGGAGTGGGAGTGGAGCAGTTCTTC.